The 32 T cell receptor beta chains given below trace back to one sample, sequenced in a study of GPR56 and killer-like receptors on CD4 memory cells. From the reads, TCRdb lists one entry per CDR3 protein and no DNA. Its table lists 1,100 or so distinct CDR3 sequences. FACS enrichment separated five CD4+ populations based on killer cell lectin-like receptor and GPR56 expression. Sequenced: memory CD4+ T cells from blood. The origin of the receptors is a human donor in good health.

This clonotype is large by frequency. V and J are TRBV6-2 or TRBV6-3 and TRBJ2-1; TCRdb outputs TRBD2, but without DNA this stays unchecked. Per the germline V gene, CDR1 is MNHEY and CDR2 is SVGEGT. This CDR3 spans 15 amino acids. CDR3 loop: CASTQAASSYNEQFF.

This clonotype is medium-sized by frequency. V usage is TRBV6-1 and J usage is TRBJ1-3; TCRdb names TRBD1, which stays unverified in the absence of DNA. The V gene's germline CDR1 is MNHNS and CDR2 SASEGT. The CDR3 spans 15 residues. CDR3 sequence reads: CASTQRGSSGNTIYF.

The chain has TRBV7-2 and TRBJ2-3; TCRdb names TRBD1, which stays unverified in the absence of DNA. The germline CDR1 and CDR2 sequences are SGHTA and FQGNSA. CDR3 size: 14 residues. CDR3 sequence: CASSSTWGAHPQYF.

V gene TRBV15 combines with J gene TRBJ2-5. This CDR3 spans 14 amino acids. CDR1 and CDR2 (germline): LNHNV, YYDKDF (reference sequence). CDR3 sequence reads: CATSRATGIETQYF.

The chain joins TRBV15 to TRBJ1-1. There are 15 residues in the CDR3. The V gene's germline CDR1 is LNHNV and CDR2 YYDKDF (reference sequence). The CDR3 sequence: CATSSSPALNTEAFF.

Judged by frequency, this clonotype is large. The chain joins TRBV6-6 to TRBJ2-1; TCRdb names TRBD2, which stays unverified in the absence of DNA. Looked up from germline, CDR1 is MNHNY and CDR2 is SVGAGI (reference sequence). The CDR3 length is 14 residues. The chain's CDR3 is CASSYSFAGNEQFF.

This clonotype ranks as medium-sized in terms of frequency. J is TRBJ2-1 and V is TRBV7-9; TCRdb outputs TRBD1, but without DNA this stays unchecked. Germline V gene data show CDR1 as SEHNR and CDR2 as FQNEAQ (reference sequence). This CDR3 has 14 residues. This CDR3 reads CALNIWDPSDEQFF.

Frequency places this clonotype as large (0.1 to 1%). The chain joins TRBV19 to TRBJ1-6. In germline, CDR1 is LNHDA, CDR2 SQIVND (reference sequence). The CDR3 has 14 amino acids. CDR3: CASSIADGNSPLHF. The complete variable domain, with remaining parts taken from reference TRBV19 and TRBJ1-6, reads DGGITQSPKYLFRKEGQNVTLSCEQNLNHDAMYWYRQDPGQGLRLIYYSQIVNDFQKGDIAEGYSVSREKKESFPLTVTSAQKNPTAFYLCASSIADGNSPLHFGNGTRLTVT.

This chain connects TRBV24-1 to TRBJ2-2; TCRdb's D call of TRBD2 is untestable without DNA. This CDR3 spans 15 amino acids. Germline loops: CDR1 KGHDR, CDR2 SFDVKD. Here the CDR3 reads CATSDLSGGAGELFF.

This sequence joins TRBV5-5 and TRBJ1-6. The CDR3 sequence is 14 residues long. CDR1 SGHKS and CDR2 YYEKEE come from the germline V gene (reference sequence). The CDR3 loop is CASSREGMNSPLHF. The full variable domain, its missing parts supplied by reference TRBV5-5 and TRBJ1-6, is DAGVTQSPTHLIKTRGQQVTLRCSPISGHKSVSWYQQVLGQGPQFIFQYYEKEERGRGNFPDRFSARQFPNYSSELNVNALLLGDSALYLCASSREGMNSPLHFGNGTRLTVT.

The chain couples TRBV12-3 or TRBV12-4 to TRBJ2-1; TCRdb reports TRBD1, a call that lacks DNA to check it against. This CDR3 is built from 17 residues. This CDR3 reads CASSLGGSDREGDEQFF.

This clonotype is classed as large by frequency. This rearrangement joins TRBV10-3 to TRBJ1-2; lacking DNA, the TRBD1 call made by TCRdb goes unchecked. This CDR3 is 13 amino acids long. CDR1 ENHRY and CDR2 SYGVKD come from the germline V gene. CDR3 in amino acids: CAISGTGQSGYTF.

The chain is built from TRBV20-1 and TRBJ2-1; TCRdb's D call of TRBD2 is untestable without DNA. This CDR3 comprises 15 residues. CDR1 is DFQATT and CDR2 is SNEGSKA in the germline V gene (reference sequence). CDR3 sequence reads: CSATHGRGANNEQFF.

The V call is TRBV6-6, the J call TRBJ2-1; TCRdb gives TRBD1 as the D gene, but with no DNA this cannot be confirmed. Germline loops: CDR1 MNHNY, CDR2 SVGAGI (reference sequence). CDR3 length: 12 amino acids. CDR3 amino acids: CATVTGGNEQFF.

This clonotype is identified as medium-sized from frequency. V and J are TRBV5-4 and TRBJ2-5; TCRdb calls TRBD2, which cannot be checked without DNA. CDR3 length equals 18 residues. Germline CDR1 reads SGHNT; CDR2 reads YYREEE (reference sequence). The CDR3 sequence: CASTQPGTSGGKEATQYF.

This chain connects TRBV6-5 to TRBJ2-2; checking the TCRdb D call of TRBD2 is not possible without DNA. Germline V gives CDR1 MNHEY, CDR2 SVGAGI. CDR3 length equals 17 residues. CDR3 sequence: CASSYPGTSGGSGELFF.

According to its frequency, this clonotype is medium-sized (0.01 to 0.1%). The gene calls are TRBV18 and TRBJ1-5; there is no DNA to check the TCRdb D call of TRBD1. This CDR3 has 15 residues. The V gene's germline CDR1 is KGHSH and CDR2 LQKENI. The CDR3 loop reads CASSSGTGGNQPQHF. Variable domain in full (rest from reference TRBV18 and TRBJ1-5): NAGVMQNPRHLVRRRGQEARLRCSPMKGHSHVYWYRQLPEEGLKFMVYLQKENIIDESGMPKERFSAEFPKEGPSILRIQQVVRGDSAAYFCASSSGTGGNQPQHFGDGTRLSIL.

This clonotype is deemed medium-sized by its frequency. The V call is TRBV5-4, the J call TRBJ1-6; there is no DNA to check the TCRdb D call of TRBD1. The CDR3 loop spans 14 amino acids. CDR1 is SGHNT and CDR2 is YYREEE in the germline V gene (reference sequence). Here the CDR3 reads CASSPPGHSSPLHF. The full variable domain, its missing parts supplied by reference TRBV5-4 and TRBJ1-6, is ETGVTQSPTHLIKTRGQQVTLRCSSQSGHNTVSWYQQALGQGPQFIFQYYREEENGRGNFPPRFSGLQFPNYSSELNVNALELDDSALYLCASSPPGHSSPLHFGNGTRLTVT.

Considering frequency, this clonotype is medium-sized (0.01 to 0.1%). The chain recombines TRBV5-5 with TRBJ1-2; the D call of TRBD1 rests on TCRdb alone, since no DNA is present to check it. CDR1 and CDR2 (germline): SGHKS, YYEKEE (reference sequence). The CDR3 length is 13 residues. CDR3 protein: CASSLEGAGGYTF.

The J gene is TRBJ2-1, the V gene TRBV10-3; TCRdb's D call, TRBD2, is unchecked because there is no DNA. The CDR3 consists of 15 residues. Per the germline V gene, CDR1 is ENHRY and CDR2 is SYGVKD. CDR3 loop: CSISDLAGGPNEQFF.

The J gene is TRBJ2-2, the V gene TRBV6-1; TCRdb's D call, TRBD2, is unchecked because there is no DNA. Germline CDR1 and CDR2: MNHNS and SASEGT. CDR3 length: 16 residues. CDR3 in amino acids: CASNLAGGLNTGELFF.

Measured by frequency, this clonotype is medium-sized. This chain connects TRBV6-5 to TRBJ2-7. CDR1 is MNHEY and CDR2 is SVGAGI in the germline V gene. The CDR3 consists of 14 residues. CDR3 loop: CASSPDLWGSEQYF.

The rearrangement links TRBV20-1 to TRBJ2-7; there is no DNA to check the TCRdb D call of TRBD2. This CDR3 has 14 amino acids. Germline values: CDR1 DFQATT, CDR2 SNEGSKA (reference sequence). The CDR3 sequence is CSAGLEGHSYEQYF.

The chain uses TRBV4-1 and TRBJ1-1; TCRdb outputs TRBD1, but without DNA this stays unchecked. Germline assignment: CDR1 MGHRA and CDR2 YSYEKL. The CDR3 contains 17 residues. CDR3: CASSRGQGAAVNTEAFF.

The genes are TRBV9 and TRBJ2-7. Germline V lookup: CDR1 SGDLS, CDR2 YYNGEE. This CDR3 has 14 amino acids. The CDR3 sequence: CASSVGSGVYEQYF. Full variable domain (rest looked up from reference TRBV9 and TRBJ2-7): DSGVTQTPKHLITATGQRVTLRCSPRSGDLSVYWYQQSLDQGLQFLIQYYNGEERAKGNILERFSAQQFPDLHSELNLSSLELGDSALYFCASSVGSGVYEQYFGPGTRLTVT.

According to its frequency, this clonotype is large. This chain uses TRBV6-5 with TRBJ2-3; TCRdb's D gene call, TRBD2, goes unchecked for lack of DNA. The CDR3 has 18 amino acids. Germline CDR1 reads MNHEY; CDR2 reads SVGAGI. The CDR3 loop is CASSYREVAGGSTDTQYF.

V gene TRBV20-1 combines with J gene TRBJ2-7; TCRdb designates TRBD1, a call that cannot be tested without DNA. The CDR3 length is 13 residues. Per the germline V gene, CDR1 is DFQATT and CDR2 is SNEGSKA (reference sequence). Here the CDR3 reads CSASGGARVEQYF.

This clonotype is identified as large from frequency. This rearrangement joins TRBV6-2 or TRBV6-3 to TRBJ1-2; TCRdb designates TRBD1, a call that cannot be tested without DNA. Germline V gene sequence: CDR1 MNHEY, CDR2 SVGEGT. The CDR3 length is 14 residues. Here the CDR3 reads CASSPQGSHDGYTF.

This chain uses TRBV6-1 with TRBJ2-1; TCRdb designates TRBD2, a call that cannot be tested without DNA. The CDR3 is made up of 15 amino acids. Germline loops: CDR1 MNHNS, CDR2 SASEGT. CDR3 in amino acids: CASSELAGGVSEQFF.

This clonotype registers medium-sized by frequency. This chain's CDR3 is CSVGGGQGRNTEAFF. The chain carries TRBV29-1 and TRBJ1-1; TCRdb's D call, TRBD1, is unchecked because there is no DNA. CDR3 length: 15 amino acids. CDR1 and CDR2 (germline): SQVTM, ANQGSEA.

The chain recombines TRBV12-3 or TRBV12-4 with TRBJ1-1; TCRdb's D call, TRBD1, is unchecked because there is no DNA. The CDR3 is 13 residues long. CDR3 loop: CASSLQGNTEAFF.

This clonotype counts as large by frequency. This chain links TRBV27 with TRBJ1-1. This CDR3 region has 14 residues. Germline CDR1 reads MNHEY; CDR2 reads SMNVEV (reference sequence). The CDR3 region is CASSSFGTVTEAFF.